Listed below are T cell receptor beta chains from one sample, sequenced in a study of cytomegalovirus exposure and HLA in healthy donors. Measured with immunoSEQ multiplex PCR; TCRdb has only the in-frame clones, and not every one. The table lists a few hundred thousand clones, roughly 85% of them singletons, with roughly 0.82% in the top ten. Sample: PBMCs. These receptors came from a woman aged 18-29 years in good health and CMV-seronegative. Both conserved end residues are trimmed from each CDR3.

CDR3 protein: ASSKDRGQETQY; V gene: TRBV6-4
CDR3 protein: SVTPGGPSHEQY; V gene: TRBV29-1
CDR3 protein: ASSLANWAFQETQY; V gene: TRBV7-6
CDR3 protein: ASTRLAGGADTQY; V gene: TRBV27
CDR3 protein: ASSREKGVYEQY; V gene: TRBV19
CDR3 protein: ASSLRQGALSGANVLT; V gene: TRBV5-1
CDR3 protein: ASSPSGRQTEETQY; V gene: TRBV5-1
CDR3 protein: ASSNIGGDTQY; V gene: TRBV27
CDR3 protein: ASSPIGGGGYNEQF; V gene: TRBV11-2
CDR3 protein: SVVGGEDGRQATYEQY; V gene: TRBV29-1
CDR3 protein: ASSLPHRGLRLYNEQF; V gene: TRBV5-6
CDR3 protein: ASSHPSGGYNEQF; V gene: TRBV7-9
CDR3 protein: ASSYRGKNTEAF; V gene: TRBV6-5
CDR3 protein: ASTPDRGRTNEKLF; V gene: TRBV28
CDR3 protein: ASLRTSGRYNEQF; V gene: TRBV5-1
CDR3 protein: ASYPGTANTGELF; V gene: TRBV28